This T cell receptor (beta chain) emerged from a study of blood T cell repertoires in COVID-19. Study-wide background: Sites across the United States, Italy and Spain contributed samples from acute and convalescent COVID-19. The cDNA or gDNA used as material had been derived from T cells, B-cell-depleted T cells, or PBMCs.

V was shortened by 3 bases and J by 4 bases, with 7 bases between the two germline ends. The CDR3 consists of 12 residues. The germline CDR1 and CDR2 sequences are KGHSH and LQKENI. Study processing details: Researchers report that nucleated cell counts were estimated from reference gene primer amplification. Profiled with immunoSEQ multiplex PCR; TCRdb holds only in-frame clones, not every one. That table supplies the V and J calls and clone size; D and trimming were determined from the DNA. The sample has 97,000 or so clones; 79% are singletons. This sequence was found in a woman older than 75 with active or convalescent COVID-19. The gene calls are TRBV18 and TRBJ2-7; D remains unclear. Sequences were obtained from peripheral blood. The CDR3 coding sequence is TGTGCCAGCTCACCGTCAGTTTACGAGCAGTACTTC. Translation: CASSPSVYEQYF.